Below, 29 T cell receptor beta chains from the same sample are listed, as sequenced in a study of blood T cell repertoires in COVID-19. Assay: immunoSEQ multiplex PCR; the TCRdb copy retains only in-frame clones and omits some. The sample has 260,000 or so clones; roughly 90% are singletons. Sequenced material: peripheral blood. These receptors came from a man younger than 35 with active or convalescent COVID-19.

This clone was observed a handful of times. In nucleotides, the CDR3 is TGTGCCAGCAGAGGGAGTTATAATTCACCCCTCCACTTT. Translated, it gives CASRGSYNSPLHF. V gene TRBV2 combines with J gene TRBJ1-6, with no clear D. Germline V CDR1 and CDR2: SNHLY, FYNNEI. There are 13 residues in the CDR3. V was shortened by 6 bases and J by 4 bases, with 7 bases between the two germline ends.

This sequence joins TRBV6-2 or TRBV6-3 and TRBJ2-5; 7 bases align to TRBD1. The CDR3 runs to 17 residues. The junction had 13 bases not matched to a gene; V was cut back by 4 bases and J by 2 bases. The germline gives CDR1 MNHEY, CDR2 SVGEGT. CDR3 nucleotides: TGTGCCAGCAGTTGGGCGACAGGGAAGGGGTGGCAAGAGACCCAGTACTTC. This encodes CASSWATGKGWQETQYF.

The V call is TRBV21-1, the J call TRBJ2-2; the table calls TRBD2, which could not be checked here. TRBV21-1 has pseudogene status. This CDR3 spans 20 amino acids. The CDR3 loop reads CASSKGGSIPSGGITGELFF. The CDR3 DNA follows: TGTGCCAGCAGCAAAGGGGGCTCCATTCCTAGCGGGGGTATCACCGGGGAGCTGTTTTTT.

V usage is TRBV10-3 and J usage is TRBJ2-7; D call uncertain. V shed 0 bases and J shed 2 bases, with 11 bases lying between them. From germline, CDR1 is ENHRY and CDR2 SYGVKD. The CDR3 is 15 amino acids. The CDR3 reads CAISESWAATYEQYF. CDR3 nucleotides: TGTGCCATCAGTGAGTCCTGGGCAGCCACCTACGAGCAGTACTTC.

This clone showed up just once. The chain carries TRBV6-6 and TRBJ1-4, with D possibly being TRBD1 (5 bases). The germline V gene has CDR1 MNHNY and CDR2 SVGAGI (reference sequence). With 7 bases removed from V and 8 bases from J, the gap between germline ends came to 14 bases. This CDR3 contains 13 residues. CDR3 region: CASKLGGDEKLFF. The CDR3 DNA reads TGTGCCAGCAAGCTTGGAGGGGACGAAAAACTGTTTTTT.

Remarks on this clone: The identical CDR3 is also encoded by other nucleotide sequences in the sample. The chain couples TRBV9 to TRBJ1-5; the match to TRBD1 covers 7 bases. Looked up from germline, CDR1 is SGDLS and CDR2 is YYNGEE. The CDR3 totals 15 residues. J gave up 1 base and V 0 bases, and 1 base lay outside the gene matches. The CDR3 spells CASSVAGGSNQPQHF. The CDR3 DNA is TGTGCCAGCAGCGTAGCAGGGGGAAGCAATCAGCCCCAGCATTTT.

This chain uses TRBV18 with TRBJ2-3; 10 nucleotides align to TRBD1. CDR3 length equals 15 residues. Unmatched junction bases numbered 3, after V lost 3 bases and J lost 3 bases. Germline V gene sequence: CDR1 KGHSH, CDR2 LQKENI. The CDR3 here is CASSPWTGGTDTQYF. The CDR3 DNA reads TGTGCCAGCTCACCTTGGACAGGGGGAACAGATACGCAGTATTTT.

As DNA, the CDR3 is TGTGCCAGCAGCCAGGGACTTGGGAACACCGGGGAGCTGTTTTTT. Translated, it gives CASSQGLGNTGELFF. This chain joins TRBV6-2 or TRBV6-3 and TRBJ2-2, with a tentative D call TRBD2 (6 bases). The germline V gene has CDR1 MNHEY and CDR2 SVGEGT. Trimming removed 6 bases from V and 1 base from J, with 12 bases in between. The CDR3 is 15 amino acids.

Turning to this clone: One junction end does not reproduce the germline sequence, and a read error may be involved. The rearrangement joins TRBV5-6 to TRBJ2-5; tentatively, D is TRBD2 (6 bases). Germline assignment: CDR1 SGHDT and CDR2 YYEEEE. The CDR3 runs 11 residues. The CDR3 sequence is CASSATGTLNF. The CDR3 region has the DNA TGTGCCAGCAGCGCGACCGGGACTCTAAACTTC.

The chain recombines TRBV6-2 or TRBV6-3 with TRBJ1-5, with TRBD1 as a possible D gene (5 bases). Trimming shortened V by 6 bases and J by 1 base, and 7 bases separated the two germline ends. CDR1 is MNHEY, CDR2 SVGEGT, per germline. CDR3 size: 13 residues. CDR3 in amino acids: CASSTGSNQPQHF. Here the CDR3 DNA reads TGTGCCAGCAGCACAGGAAGCAATCAGCCCCAGCATTTT.

This clone was seen a handful of times. The chain recombines TRBV4-1 with TRBJ1-2, with 9 nucleotides matching TRBD1. Losses at the gene ends were 2 bases for V and 6 bases for J; bases not matched to a gene: 1. Germline V gives CDR1 MGHRA, CDR2 YSYEKL. CDR3 length: 13 residues. CDR3 region: CASSQTGGDGYTF. The CDR3 coding sequence is TGCGCCAGCAGCCAAACAGGGGGCGATGGCTACACCTTC.

The chain combines TRBV19 with TRBJ2-1; 8 nucleotides agree with TRBD2. V trimming: 10 bases; J trimming: 4 bases; junction bases outside the gene matches: 9. The germline V gene has CDR1 LNHDA and CDR2 SQIVND (reference sequence). This CDR3 is 14 amino acids long. This chain's CDR3 is CATNTGGPYNEQFF. DNA of the CDR3: TGTGCCACCAATACGGGGGGGCCGTACAATGAGCAGTTCTTC. The full variable domain, in which reference TRBV19 and TRBJ2-1 provide the parts outside the CDR3, is DGGITQSPKYLFRKEGQNVTLSCEQNLNHDAMYWYRQDPGQGLRLIYYSQIVNDFQKGDIAEGYSVSREKKESFPLTVTSAQKNPTAFYLCATNTGGPYNEQFFGPGTRLTVL.

This clone occurred once. The chain employs TRBV29-1 and TRBJ2-1, with a weak D call TRBD2 (5 bases). The germline gives CDR1 SQVTM, CDR2 ANQGSEA. V gave up 4 bases and J gave up 2 bases, with 9 bases separating them. The CDR3 is made up of 13 amino acids. This chain's CDR3 is CSVVARTYNEQFF. The CDR3 DNA sequence: TGCAGCGTTGTAGCGAGGACCTACAATGAGCAGTTCTTC.

V usage is TRBV4-1 and J usage is TRBJ2-7; perhaps TRBD2 as D (6 bases). The V and J ends lost 1 base and 4 bases respectively, with 14 bases between them. Germline CDR1 and CDR2: MGHRA and YSYEKL. The CDR3 is 15 residues long. As DNA, the CDR3 is TGCGCCAGCAGCCAAGTGGTAGGGAGGAATTACGAGCAGTACTTC. This sequence encodes CASSQVVGRNYEQYF.

This clone has just one count. The rearrangement joins TRBV6-6 to TRBJ1-1; possibly TRBD1 for D (5 bases). The CDR3 has 13 residues. Germline lookup yields CDR1 MNHNY and CDR2 SVGAGI (reference sequence). Trimming pared 6 bases from V and 5 bases from J, leaving 13 bases between. CDR3: CASSRPRVTEAFF. DNA of the CDR3: TGTGCCAGCAGCCGCCCCAGGGTTACTGAAGCTTTCTTT.

This clone was seen a single time. The chain links TRBV6-5 to TRBJ1-4; no clear D. CDR1 and CDR2 (germline): MNHEY, SVGAGI. V was pared by 5 bases and J by 7 bases, with 14 bases between. The CDR3 is 14 amino acids. CDR3 in amino acids: CASSLRGWGEKLFF. The DNA for the CDR3 is TGTGCCAGCAGTCTCCGGGGTTGGGGTGAAAAACTGTTTTTT.

V is TRBV25-1 and J is TRBJ1-3, with unresolved D. The CDR3 length is 16 residues. The V end was cut by 1 base, the J end by 0 bases, with 10 bases between. CDR1 and CDR2 from the germline V gene are MGHDK and SYGVNS. CDR3 in amino acids: CASSESDSISGNTIYF. The CDR3 DNA sequence: TGTGCCAGCAGTGAATCGGACTCCATCTCTGGAAACACCATATATTTT.

This chain connects TRBV10-2 to TRBJ1-1, with D unclear. Germline CDR1 reads WSHSY; CDR2 reads SAAADI. The CDR3 extends over 16 amino acids. Between the trimmed V and J ends, which lost 3 bases and 0 bases, there was a span of 14 bases. As DNA, the CDR3 is TGCGCCAGCAGTGAAACTCTAGTCAAAATGAACACTGAAGCTTTCTTT. Its translation: CASSETLVKMNTEAFF.

The chain employs TRBV2 and TRBJ1-3; the D is unclear. The CDR3 consists of 15 residues. Germline assignment: CDR1 SNHLY and CDR2 FYNNEI. The V end lost 3 bases, the J end lost 4 bases, and 13 bases lay between the germline ends. CDR3 amino acids: CASSEGRGSGNTIYF. The CDR3, as DNA: TGTGCCAGCAGTGAGGGCCGGGGATCAGGAAACACCATATATTTT.

The genes are TRBV6-2 or TRBV6-3 and TRBJ2-7; D perhaps matches TRBD1 (6 bases). V lost 4 bases to trimming and J lost 0 bases, with 10 bases between them. Germline CDR1 reads MNHEY; CDR2 reads SVGEGT. CDR3 length: 14 residues. Written as DNA, the CDR3 is TGTGCCAGCAGTTGGGACACAGTCTCCTACGAGCAGTACTTC. Translating gives CASSWDTVSYEQYF.

V is TRBV2 and J is TRBJ2-7, with D perhaps matching TRBD1 (6 bases). V was clipped by 8 bases and J by 3 bases, with 11 bases between them. CDR3 length: 12 amino acids. Per the germline V gene, CDR1 is SNHLY and CDR2 is FYNNEI. The CDR3 sequence: CASRQANYEQYF. CDR3 in DNA: TGTGCCAGCCGACAGGCGAACTACGAGCAGTACTTC.

The chain carries TRBV25-1 and TRBJ1-1, with D unclear. This CDR3 has 11 residues. Germline V lookup: CDR1 MGHDK, CDR2 SYGVNS. V lost 8 bases and J 6 bases, leaving 10 bases between the germline ends. CDR3 region: CASGLESEAFF. The CDR3, as DNA: TGTGCCAGCGGATTGGAGTCTGAAGCTTTCTTT.

V usage is TRBV18 and J usage is TRBJ2-7; 12 bases map to TRBD1. The germline CDR1 and CDR2 sequences are KGHSH and LQKENI. This CDR3 has 15 amino acids. V dropped 3 bases and J dropped 5; count of bases not matched to a gene: 5. The CDR3 loop is CASSPGDRGRNEQYF. CDR3 nucleotides: TGTGCCAGCTCACCTGGGGACAGGGGGCGAAACGAGCAGTACTTC.

This clone was seen a single time. The chain couples TRBV9 to TRBJ2-1, with D tentatively TRBD1 (5 bases). Germline CDR1 reads SGDLS; CDR2 reads YYNGEE. V was cut by 3 bases and J by 8 bases, with 12 bases left in between. The CDR3 is 13 amino acids. The DNA of the CDR3 is TGTGCCAGCAGCGCCAACAGGCCCCATGAGCAGTTCTTC. Translating gives CASSANRPHEQFF.

The chain has TRBV6-5 and TRBJ1-1; D might be TRBD1 (5 bases). CDR1 and CDR2 from the germline V gene are MNHEY and SVGAGI. Trimming took 5 bases from V and 1 from J, leaving 11 bases between them. The CDR3 totals 14 residues. The CDR3 spells CASSPGLGNTEAFF. The CDR3 DNA reads TGTGCCAGCAGTCCGGGACTAGGGAACACTGAAGCTTTCTTT.

V is TRBV7-3 and J is TRBJ2-1; perhaps TRBD1 as D (5 bases). V lost 6 bases and J lost 1, with 7 bases in between. The CDR3 totals 13 residues. Per the germline V gene, CDR1 is SGHTA and CDR2 is FQGTGA. Here the CDR3 reads CASSPGSYNEQFF. CDR3 nucleotide sequence: TGTGCCAGCAGTCCAGGGTCCTACAATGAGCAGTTCTTC.

This chain uses TRBV29-1 with TRBJ1-2; 12 bases are shared with TRBD1. The CDR3 contains 16 residues. Germline loops: CDR1 SQVTM, CDR2 ANQGSEA. The V and J ends lost 5 bases and 5 bases, in that order; junction bases with no gene match: 12. The CDR3 is CSVWSGQGAPVYGYTF. In DNA, the CDR3 is TGCAGCGTTTGGTCGGGACAGGGGGCGCCTGTGTATGGCTACACCTTC.

The chain combines TRBV9 with TRBJ1-2, with 7 bases aligning to TRBD1. Trimming at V came to 3 bases and at J to 5 bases, leaving 13 bases not matched to a gene. CDR1 and CDR2 from the germline V gene are SGDLS and YYNGEE. The CDR3 is made up of 16 amino acids. Here the CDR3 reads CASSARDSFPYYGYTF. The CDR3 bases are TGTGCCAGCAGCGCTAGGGACAGCTTCCCATATTATGGCTACACCTTC. Filled out from reference TRBV9 and TRBJ1-2, the complete variable domain reads DSGVTQTPKHLITATGQRVTLRCSPRSGDLSVYWYQQSLDQGLQFLIQYYNGEERAKGNILERFSAQQFPDLHSELNLSSLELGDSALYFCASSARDSFPYYGYTFGSGTRLTVV.

The chain has TRBV6-2 or TRBV6-3 and TRBJ2-1; no clear D. There are 13 residues in the CDR3. Trimming removed 2 bases at V and 4 bases at J, with 6 bases between. Germline V gene lookup returns CDR1 MNHEY and CDR2 SVGEGT. The CDR3 is CASSYPPYNEQFF. CDR3 in DNA: TGTGCCAGCAGTTACCCCCCTTACAATGAGCAGTTCTTC.